What follows describes a single TCR beta chain. From the 5' RACE reads, TCRdb called clonotypes with MiXCR, one entry per CDR3 protein. The sample holds 50,000 to 70,000 distinct CDR3 sequences, 12% seen once. The CDR3 totals 13 residues. Germline-derived CDR1 and CDR2 are SQVTM and ANQGSEA. J lost 2 bases, V lost 7 bases, and 6 bases had no gene match. The data originate from a study of early T cells in non-severe SARS-CoV-2 infection. This sequence originates from an adult who was a healthcare worker with PCR-confirmed SARS-CoV-2 infection or an uninfected control (not recorded which). The sequenced sample was whole blood. The V gene is TRBV29-1, the J gene TRBJ2-7, with 9 positions matching TRBD1. The CDR3 reads CSAIGQGPYEQYF. The DNA of the CDR3 is TGCAGCGCCATCGGACAGGGGCCCTACGAGCAGTACTTC.